This entry concerns a single T cell receptor (beta chain). This clonotype has just a few counts. Its cognate antigen has yet to be identified. No much larger clone is present one base from it, and per-base qualities are unavailable. The library came from PCR. Sequencer: Illumina HiSeq 2500. Molecular barcoding was employed in the preparation of TCR libraries, with unique molecular identifiers being used to normalize TCRbeta repertoire quantification. The public reads were reprocessed in TCRdb via fastp at Q25 and MiXCR, keeping in-frame beta chains. Rows merge per CDR3 protein into single entries with the most common DNA and genes. Present in this sample are about 250,000 distinct CDR3 sequences, more than 20% of which were seen just once. About 5% of the sample rests with the top ten. The sample comes from a study of T-cell reconstitution after alpha-beta-depleted transplantation in children (dated by TCRdb to about 2016). Notes on the research overall: Using TCR repertoire profiling, the study followed T-cell immune reconstitution in a quantitative way in children after TCRalphabeta/CD19-depleted allogeneic hematopoietic cell transplantation. What the work shows at the level of the full study, not this receptor alone: The high TCRbeta diversity at day 60 in some patients was ascribed to recipient T cells and intrathymic progenitors that had survived conditioning. Hyperexpanded clone frequencies declined over subsequent months; after one year, T-cell counts and TCRbeta diversity were mostly attributed to newly produced T cells. Apparently early alphabetaT-cell count recovery about two months after transplant reportedly relied on only several hundred rapidly expanded clones derived from non-depleted graft cells.

The germline V gene supplies CDR1 MNHEY and CDR2 SVGAGI. Taken from cysteine to phenylalanine, the CDR3 has 14 residues. Only the CDR3 region is kept as DNA, spanning 42 bases read in frame from base 1. V gives up 4 bases and J gives up 1 base, and the segment between their germline ends measures 10 bases. What this sample's treatment or condition label stands for: allogeneic hematopoietic cell transplantation with graft depleted of TCRalphabeta T cells and CD19 B cells. TCRalphabeta/CD19-depleted allogeneic hematopoietic cell grafts were given to the transplant recipients, all of whom were children.

The material was PBMCs, mostly from graft donor cells, obtained 360 days after TCRalphabeta/CD19-depleted stem cell transplant. The chain employs TRBV6-5 and TRBJ1-1, with TRBD1 perhaps the D gene, on 5 matching bases. The receptor comes from a female patient aged 2-15 years who had a stem cell transplant for congenital amegakaryocytic thrombocytopenia, so the T cells may come from the graft donor. This receptor has the CDR3 CASSFKTGNTEAFF. The DNA sequence is given as TGTGCCAGCAGTTTCAAAACAGGGAACACTGAAGCTTTCTTT.